This T cell receptor beta chain was identified in a study of cytomegalovirus exposure and HLA in healthy donors. Study conclusions and caveats: Later analysis placed DRB1 highest and HLA-C lowest in TCR association rates, which differed by HLA locus. In a later analysis, V- and J-gene trimming of beta chains associated with a DCLRE1C missense variant, replicated independently. Some highly shared sequence variants likely arose as a pipeline artifact. A later analysis reportedly found that, within productive TCRs, an Asian-associated ancestry cluster had fewer N-insertions than the mean observed across the roughly 730 donors.

This CDR3 contains 16 residues. Germline CDR1 is SNHLY and CDR2 is FYNNEI. Trimming stripped 4 bases from V and 2 bases from J, with 12 bases between. Remarks on this clone: Its target is unknown.

The primer mix had 60 Vbeta and 13 Jbeta primers. The table came from immunoSEQ multiplex PCR; TCRdb's copy has only in-frame clones and leaves some out. The sample includes roughly 180,000 clones, 75% to 85% seen only once; the top ten take approximately 1.5%. The rearrangement joins TRBV2 to TRBJ1-6; D possibly corresponds to TRBD1 (6 bases). The source material was PBMCs. The TCR comes from a woman aged 30 to 39 in good health and CMV-seropositive. This chain's CDR3 is CASSGQGWTYNSPLHF. The CDR3 bases are TGTGCCAGCAGTGGGCAGGGGTGGACCTATAATTCACCCCTCCACTTT.